These 10 T cell receptor beta chains were all obtained from the same sample, sequenced in a study of T cell responses to AZD1222 COVID-19 vaccine. Assay: immunoSEQ multiplex PCR; the TCRdb copy retains only in-frame clones and omits some. The repertoire has about 110,000 clones, 91% of them found once; the top ten carry 6% to 8%. This sample comprised peripheral blood, obtained on day 0 of AZD1222 vaccination. These receptors were obtained from an adult in good health.

The chain employs TRBV3-1 (or the pseudogene TRBV3-2) and TRBJ2-7; no reliable D call. Trimming left V 2 bases short and J 7 bases short, with 9 bases between. The CDR3 sequence is 12 residues long. CDR1 and CDR2 from the germline V gene are LGHDT and YNNKEL (reference sequence). The CDR3 nucleotides read TGTGCCAGCAGCCAAATCCCCGGGGAGCAGTACTTC. Its translation: CASSQIPGEQYF.

The V call is TRBV5-1, the J call TRBJ2-7; the D call may be TRBD1 or TRBD2 (5 bases each). The CDR3 consists of 14 residues. V was pared by 3 bases and J by 6 bases, with 16 bases between. Germline lookup yields CDR1 SGHRS and CDR2 YFSETQ. The CDR3 nucleotides read TGCGCCAGCAGCTCCGGGACGGCCGGAGGCGAGCAGTACTTC. It yields the protein CASSSGTAGGEQYF.

This clone was counted a single time. The rearrangement links TRBV9 to TRBJ2-3, with 10 positions matching TRBD2. Per germline, CDR1 SGDLS and CDR2 YYNGEE. CDR3 length: 16 amino acids. The V gene end was trimmed by 4 bases and the J gene end by 0 bases; junction bases not matched to a gene: 5. CDR3 loop: CASSLWTSGSTDTQYF. Here the CDR3 DNA reads TGTGCCAGCAGCCTTTGGACTAGCGGTAGCACAGATACGCAGTATTTT.

This chain links TRBV30 with TRBJ1-6; no clear D gene. V lost 3 bases and J 9 bases, leaving 12 bases between the germline ends. Germline-derived CDR1 and CDR2 are GTSNPN and SVGIG (reference sequence). The CDR3 extends over 13 amino acids. CDR3 bases: TGTGCCTGGAGCTTCGGCCTAGGTTCACCCCTCCACTTT. Residues: CAWSFGLGSPLHF.

This chain joins TRBV7-9 and TRBJ1-5; 7 bases align to TRBD1. CDR1 is SEHNR, CDR2 FQNEAQ, per germline (reference sequence). The length of the CDR3 is 15 residues. The J segment lost 4 bases and the V segment lost 4 bases, leaving 7 bases of the junction unmatched. CDR3 residues: CASSSTGTVNQPQHF. CDR3 nucleotides: TGTGCCAGCAGCTCGACCGGGACAGTTAATCAGCCCCAGCATTTT.

The chain is built from TRBV5-1 and TRBJ1-1; D ambiguous. The germline CDR1 and CDR2 sequences are SGHRS and YFSETQ. V shed 1 base and J shed 1 base, with 8 bases lying between them. The CDR3 is 14 amino acids. CDR3 loop: CASSLFTTNTEAFF. The DNA for the CDR3 is TGCGCCAGCAGCTTGTTTACAACGAACACTGAAGCTTTCTTT.

V gene TRBV9 combines with J gene TRBJ1-2, with 10 bases fitting TRBD1. The germline gives CDR1 SGDLS, CDR2 YYNGEE. With 4 bases clipped from V and 6 bases from J, the junction kept 6 bases outside the gene matches. The CDR3 extends over 14 amino acids. CDR3 DNA sequence: TGTGCCAGCAGCCCCTGGACAGGGGGGAATGGCTACACCTTC. Protein: CASSPWTGGNGYTF.

The V call is TRBV4-3, the J call TRBJ2-3, with D possibly matching TRBD1 (6 bases). Germline V gene sequence: CDR1 LGHNA, CDR2 YSLEER. Between the trimmed V and J ends, which lost 0 bases and 8 bases, there was a span of 18 bases. There are 16 residues in the CDR3. This chain's CDR3 is CASSQDRDIWRATQYF. DNA for the CDR3: TGCGCCAGCAGCCAAGACAGGGACATCTGGCGGGCTACGCAGTATTTT.

This clone was found once. The chain joins TRBV10-3 to TRBJ1-1; TRBD1 aligns across 7 bases. The ends lost 3 bases at V and 5 bases at J; junction bases unmatched: 3. CDR1 and CDR2 (germline): ENHRY, SYGVKD. This CDR3 has 13 residues. CDR3 loop: CAISEQGKTEAFF. In DNA form, the CDR3 reads TGTGCCATCAGTGAACAGGGGAAAACTGAAGCTTTCTTT.

The chain links TRBV3-1 (or the pseudogene TRBV3-2) to TRBJ1-2, with a weak D call TRBD1 (5 bases). Germline V gene sequence: CDR1 LGHDT, CDR2 YNNKEL (reference sequence). V was pared by 4 bases and J by 5 bases, with 14 bases between. The CDR3 runs to 14 residues. CDR3 in amino acids: CASSPSGGRYGYTF. Written as DNA, the CDR3 is TGTGCCAGCAGCCCCAGCGGGGGTCGTTATGGCTACACCTTC.